What follows are 5 T cell receptor beta chains derived from one specimen sequenced in a study of response to subunit inactivated influenza vaccine. TCRdb passed the RT-PCR reads through MiXCR, listing each CDR3 protein once. Here the sample spans approximately 500,000 distinct CDR3 sequences, about 14% being singletons. This material consisted of PBMCs from blood, taken approximately 13 days after vaccination. These receptors were taken from a man between 50 and 59 years old who received an inactivated influenza vaccine.

This clonotype was seen a few times. The chain links TRBV15 to TRBJ1-1; D possibly corresponds to TRBD1 (5 bases). Deletions cut 0 bases from V and 4 bases from J, with 6 bases between. Germline CDR1 LNHNV, CDR2 YYDKDF (reference sequence). The CDR3 has 13 amino acids. Here the CDR3 DNA reads TGTGCCACCAGCAGAGAAAGGGGCACTGAAGCTTTCTTT. It specifies CATSRERGTEAFF.

V gene TRBV5-5 combines with J gene TRBJ2-1; 7 bases match TRBD2. CDR3 length equals 16 residues. Germline CDR1 is SGHKS and CDR2 is YYEKEE (reference sequence). V trimming: 4 bases; J trimming: 0 bases; junction bases outside the gene matches: 7. CDR3: CASSQLASSSYNEQFF. The CDR3 coding sequence is TGTGCCAGCAGCCAACTAGCGTCAAGCTCCTACAATGAGCAGTTCTTC.

This clonotype was found a few times. The chain has TRBV11-2 and TRBJ2-7; D call uncertain. The CDR3 totals 15 residues. Germline CDR1 is SGHAT and CDR2 is FQNNGV. V was pared by 1 base and J by 2 bases, with 12 bases between. CDR3 DNA sequence: TGTGCCAGCAGCTTAGGAGGAAGTCCCACCTACGAGCAGTACTTC. This translates into CASSLGGSPTYEQYF.

The V call is TRBV6-1, the J call TRBJ2-7; a possible D gene is TRBD2 (5 bases). The germline CDR1 and CDR2 sequences are MNHNS and SASEGT. Trimming removed 9 bases from V and 6 bases from J, with 18 bases in between. CDR3 length equals 13 residues. As DNA, the CDR3 is TGTGCCAGTCGAAGAGGGTTATTCCGCGAGCAGTACTTC. Amino acids: CASRRGLFREQYF.

This clonotype was counted only a few times. The V gene is TRBV28, the J gene TRBJ2-2, with 8 positions matching TRBD1. Germline CDR1 is MDHEN and CDR2 is SYDVKM. CDR3 size: 15 residues. Trimming removed 7 bases from V and 6 bases from J; junction bases left unmatched: 10. This chain's CDR3 is CASKTDRVGPGELFF. The CDR3 nucleotides are TGTGCCAGCAAAACGGACAGGGTGGGACCCGGGGAGCTGTTTTTT.